The 11 T cell receptor beta chains in this list originate from one sample, sequenced in a study of T cell responses to AZD1222 COVID-19 vaccine. Clones were sequenced by immunoSEQ multiplex PCR, and TCRdb holds only the in-frame ones, with some missing. The sample yields 150,000 to 200,000 clones, over 80% seen once. The specimen comprised peripheral blood, sampled on day 0 of MenACWY control vaccination. The receptor source for this set is an adult in good health.

This chain links TRBV24-1 with TRBJ1-1; no definite D call. Trimming stripped 10 bases from V and 2 bases from J, with 13 bases between. Per the germline V gene, CDR1 is KGHDR and CDR2 is SFDVKD. The CDR3 has 13 residues. The CDR3 here is CATSRGYNTEAFF. The CDR3, as DNA: TGTGCCACATCACGAGGTTATAACACTGAAGCTTTCTTT.

The rearrangement links TRBV5-1 to TRBJ2-5, with 12 positions matching TRBD1. Germline lookup yields CDR1 SGHRS and CDR2 YFSETQ. CDR3 length equals 16 residues. V was pared by 0 bases and J by 4 bases, with 4 bases of the junction left unmatched. The CDR3 spells CASSLGGQGALETQYF. Here the CDR3 DNA reads TGCGCCAGCAGCTTGGGGGGACAGGGGGCGTTAGAGACCCAGTACTTC. Full variable domain (rest looked up from reference TRBV5-1 and TRBJ2-5): KAGVTQTPRYLIKTRGQQVTLSCSPISGHRSVSWYQQTPGQGLQFLFEYFSETQRNKGNFPGRFSGRQFSNSRSEMNVSTLELGDSALYLCASSLGGQGALETQYFGPGTRLLVL.

The chain couples TRBV11-3 to TRBJ2-1; 9 positions match TRBD1. The V and J ends lost 4 bases and 4 bases, in that order; junction bases with no gene match: 11. Germline V CDR1 and CDR2: SGHNT, YENEEA. This CDR3 has 17 residues. CDR3 sequence reads: CASSSRTGESYYNEQFF. The CDR3 DNA sequence: TGTGCCAGCAGCTCCCGGACAGGGGAGTCTTATTACAATGAGCAGTTCTTC.

This clone was detected only once. J is TRBJ1-2 and V is TRBV6-1, with D unresolved. The germline V gene encodes CDR1 MNHNS and CDR2 SASEGT. CDR3 size: 13 residues. The ends were cut back, 3 bases at V and 4 bases at J, with 9 bases in the middle. The CDR3 loop is CASSDGEGYGYTF. The CDR3 region has the DNA TGTGCCAGCAGTGATGGGGAGGGCTATGGCTACACCTTC.

The chain joins TRBV3-1 (or the pseudogene TRBV3-2) to TRBJ1-2, with D uncertain. Germline V lookup: CDR1 LGHDT, CDR2 YNNKEL (reference sequence). Between the trimmed V and J ends, which lost 0 bases and 4 bases, there was a span of 9 bases. The CDR3 is made up of 14 amino acids. Here the CDR3 reads CASSQDLTGYGYTF. In nucleotides, the CDR3 is TGTGCCAGCAGCCAAGATCTCACCGGCTATGGCTACACCTTC.

The CDR3 DNA sequence: TGTGCCAGCAGAAAGGAGGCTTCGGGCTATGGCTACACCTTC. It yields the protein CASRKEASGYGYTF. This chain uses TRBV28 with TRBJ1-2, with D unresolved. Germline assignment: CDR1 MDHEN and CDR2 SYDVKM. V was pared by 6 bases and J by 4 bases, with 15 bases between. This CDR3 has 14 amino acids.

In regard to this clone: Other DNA sequences from this sample encode an identical CDR3 as well. V is TRBV9 and J is TRBJ1-1; D not certain. V gave up 0 bases and J gave up 1 base, with 7 bases separating them. Germline V lookup: CDR1 SGDLS, CDR2 YYNGEE. This CDR3 has 14 residues. The CDR3 nucleotides read TGTGCCAGCAGCGTAGTTGGCCAGAACACTGAAGCTTTCTTT. Translated, it gives CASSVVGQNTEAFF.

The genes are TRBV19 and TRBJ2-7, with 9 bases fitting TRBD1. V trimming: 5 bases; J trimming: 2 bases; junction bases outside the gene matches: 7. This CDR3 spans 15 amino acids. Looked up from germline, CDR1 is LNHDA and CDR2 is SQIVND (reference sequence). The CDR3 DNA is TGTGCCAGTAGTGCTGGGACAGGGACCGCCTACGAGCAGTACTTC. Its protein is CASSAGTGTAYEQYF.

The chain employs TRBV6-5 and TRBJ1-3; no clear D. From germline, CDR1 is MNHEY and CDR2 SVGAGI. This CDR3 spans 14 amino acids. With 6 bases removed from V and 4 bases from J, the gap between germline ends came to 13 bases. The CDR3 DNA is TGTGCCAGCAGAACGACATGGGCCGGAAACACCATATATTTT. Translation: CASRTTWAGNTIYF.

The chain couples TRBV7-8 to TRBJ2-7, with D tentatively TRBD2 (7 bases). Between the trimmed V and J ends, which lost 5 bases and 7 bases, there was a span of 12 bases. CDR1 is SGHVS and CDR2 is FQNEAQ in the germline V gene. CDR3 length equals 12 residues. In DNA form, the CDR3 reads TGTGCCAGCAGCCCAAGGGGGGGGGAGCAGTACTTC. Its protein product is CASSPRGGEQYF.

The chain recombines TRBV29-1 with TRBJ1-3; D call uncertain. V was pared by 4 bases and J by 0 bases, with 7 bases between. The CDR3 covers 13 residues. Germline assignment: CDR1 SQVTM and CDR2 ANQGSEA. CDR3 amino acids: CSVVGNSGNTIYF. As DNA, the CDR3 is TGCAGCGTTGTAGGGAACTCTGGAAACACCATATATTTT.